This entry features one T cell receptor (beta chain) sequence. The protocol was immunoSEQ multiplex PCR, while the TCRdb copy is restricted to in-frame clones and leaves out a portion. The sample consists of over 20,000 clones, less than 90% of them appearing once. The record originates from a study of T cell changes during pregnancy in multiple sclerosis. The TCR comes from a female donor in good health, enrolled as a control in a pregnancy study. The sequencing here drew on CD4+ T cells from peripheral blood mononuclear cells, taken in the first trimester of pregnancy.

CDR3 loop: CASSYRGGRTEAFF. DNA of the CDR3: TGTGCCAGCAGTTACAGGGGGGGCAGAACTGAAGCTTTCTTT. The chain has TRBV6-5 and TRBJ1-1, with TRBD1 as a possible D gene (6 bases). This CDR3 contains 14 residues. CDR1 is MNHEY and CDR2 is SVGAGI in the germline V gene. V was clipped by 2 bases and J by 5 bases, with 12 bases between them.